What follows are 27 T cell receptor beta chains derived from one specimen sequenced in a study of lymphopenia after photon versus proton radiotherapy. The assay was immunoSEQ multiplex PCR, and TCRdb's table has in-frame clones only and misses some. Among some 30,000 clones listed, under 90% were seen once. The sample was peripheral blood, taken from a patient treated with proton-based radiotherapy. All receptors derive from a woman aged 65 to 85 with pancreatic cancer.

The V gene is TRBV27, the J gene TRBJ1-2, with no clear D. CDR3 size: 14 residues. Germline lookup yields CDR1 MNHEY and CDR2 SMNVEV (reference sequence). The V end was cut by 4 bases, the J end by 0 bases, with 9 bases between. The CDR3 sequence is CASSSRASNYGYTF. The CDR3, as DNA: TGTGCCAGCAGTTCCCGGGCCTCTAACTATGGCTACACCTTC.

V usage is TRBV28 and J usage is TRBJ2-1; D is uncertain. Germline V CDR1 and CDR2: MDHEN, SYDVKM. V was clipped by 5 bases and J by 4 bases, with 15 bases between them. This CDR3 contains 15 residues. CDR3 coding DNA: TGTGCCAGCAGTACTCGATCCCCTACATACAATGAGCAGTTCTTC. Translating it yields CASSTRSPTYNEQFF.

J is TRBJ1-3 and V is TRBV28; weak D call: TRBD1 (5 bases). This CDR3 contains 14 residues. With 6 bases removed from V and 4 bases from J, the gap between germline ends came to 13 bases. The V gene's germline CDR1 is MDHEN and CDR2 SYDVKM. This chain's CDR3 is CASRHGTAGNTIYF. CDR3 bases: TGTGCCAGCAGACACGGGACGGCGGGAAACACCATATATTTT.

The count of this clone is one. J is TRBJ1-3 and V is TRBV19, with D tentatively TRBD1 (5 bases). The CDR3 spans 14 residues. Germline lookup yields CDR1 LNHDA and CDR2 SQIVND (reference sequence). Trimming left V 3 bases short and J 4 bases short, with 10 bases between. As DNA, the CDR3 is TGTGCCAGTAGTATCCTCGGGGCGGGAAACACCATATATTTT. Its translation is CASSILGAGNTIYF.

This chain connects TRBV20-1 to TRBJ2-5; no reliable D call. Deletions cut 3 bases from V and 6 bases from J, with 5 bases between. This CDR3 spans 10 amino acids. Germline V CDR1 and CDR2: DFQATT, SNEGSKA (reference sequence). Here the CDR3 reads CSASRQTQYF. CDR3 bases: TGCAGTGCTAGCAGGCAGACCCAGTACTTC.

The chain uses TRBV4-1 and TRBJ2-1; D possibly corresponds to TRBD2 (6 bases). CDR1 is MGHRA and CDR2 is YSYEKL in the germline V gene. V was shortened by 1 base and J by 4 bases, with 8 bases between the two germline ends. The CDR3 totals 14 residues. CDR3 region: CASSQAGAYNEQFF. The CDR3 DNA reads as TGCGCCAGCAGCCAAGCGGGAGCGTACAATGAGCAGTTCTTC.

The V and J genes are TRBV6-1 and TRBJ1-1; no definite D call. The CDR3 length is 14 residues. Germline V lookup: CDR1 MNHNS, CDR2 SASEGT. Trimming took off 8 bases at V and 3 bases at J, with 16 bases between the two ends. CDR3 sequence reads: CASLFLARDTEAFF. As DNA, the CDR3 is TGTGCCAGCCTCTTTCTGGCTAGGGACACTGAAGCTTTCTTT.

The genes are TRBV6-5 and TRBJ1-6, with D perhaps TRBD1 (5 bases). V was shortened by 6 bases and J by 8 bases, with 11 bases between the two germline ends. CDR3 length equals 13 residues. Germline assignment: CDR1 MNHEY and CDR2 SVGAGI. The CDR3 reads CASSSGGDSPLHF. The DNA of the CDR3 is TGTGCCAGCAGCTCCGGGGGAGATTCACCCCTCCACTTT.

The rearrangement uses TRBV28 and TRBJ1-1; D unclear. V was cut by 2 bases and J by 11 bases, with 9 bases left in between. CDR1 is MDHEN and CDR2 is SYDVKM in the germline V gene. CDR3 size: 11 residues. CDR3 nucleotide sequence: TGTGCCAGCAGTTTACGGGTAGAGGCTTTCTTT. It yields the protein CASSLRVEAFF.

The V gene is TRBV19, the J gene TRBJ2-2; D may correspond to TRBD1 or TRBD2 (5 bases each). This CDR3 is 15 amino acids long. CDR1 and CDR2 from the germline V gene are LNHDA and SQIVND (reference sequence). V dropped 10 bases and J dropped 5 bases, with 20 bases sitting between them. The CDR3 DNA sequence: TGTGCCACTGCGACCGGGACCACCAATACCGGGGAGCTGTTTTTT. Protein sequence: CATATGTTNTGELFF.

Here the CDR3 DNA reads TGTGCCAGCAGCCTAATTGTTTTGTCGGCAGATACGCAGTATTTT. Its protein is CASSLIVLSADTQYF. The gene calls are TRBV12-1 and TRBJ2-3; the table calls TRBD2, which could not be checked here. TRBV12-1 is tagged as a pseudogene. The CDR3 is made up of 15 amino acids.

The V call is TRBV18, the J call TRBJ2-7; a weak D match, TRBD1 (6 bases). Deletions cut 6 bases from V and 5 bases from J, with 17 bases between. This CDR3 contains 14 residues. Germline values: CDR1 KGHSH, CDR2 LQKENI. The CDR3 DNA reads TGTGCCAGCTCGGGCCGGGACAATCCCAACGAGCAGTACTTC. As protein: CASSGRDNPNEQYF.

The chain is built from TRBV19 and TRBJ2-1; the match to TRBD1 covers 9 bases. Germline loops: CDR1 LNHDA, CDR2 SQIVND (reference sequence). The CDR3 loop spans 15 amino acids. V was clipped by 7 bases and J by 7 bases; unmatched bases: 11. CDR3 loop: CASTSGGTGRNEQFF. Written as DNA, the CDR3 is TGTGCCAGTACCTCTGGAGGGACAGGGCGTAATGAGCAGTTCTTC.

This rearrangement joins TRBV28 to TRBJ2-3, with TRBD2 matching over 13 bases. V trimming: 4 bases; J trimming: 2 bases; junction bases outside the gene matches: 12. The CDR3 is 19 amino acids. The germline CDR1 and CDR2 sequences are MDHEN and SYDVKM. This CDR3 reads CASSSLPGLAGYSTDTQYF. For the CDR3, the DNA is TGTGCCAGCAGTTCACTCCCGGGACTAGCGGGGTACTCCACAGATACGCAGTATTTT.

This clone was seen only a few times. V usage is TRBV7-8 and J usage is TRBJ1-4, with 9 bases matching TRBD1. V shed 0 bases, J shed 8 bases, and the junction held 7 bases outside the gene matches. This CDR3 comprises 16 residues. The V gene's germline CDR1 is SGHVS and CDR2 FQNEAQ. The CDR3 spells CASSLAGTGSPEKLFF. The CDR3 DNA reads as TGTGCCAGCAGCTTAGCGGGGACAGGGTCGCCAGAAAAACTGTTTTTT.

The chain uses TRBV2 and TRBJ2-3, with 9 bases fitting TRBD2. This CDR3 is 16 amino acids long. In germline, CDR1 is SNHLY, CDR2 FYNNEI. V lost 4 bases and J lost 5; bases outside the gene matches: 10. CDR3 sequence: CASSVLAGGPGDTQYF. The CDR3 DNA follows: TGTGCCAGCAGTGTCCTCGCGGGAGGGCCTGGAGATACGCAGTATTTT.

The chain joins TRBV28 to TRBJ2-1; 7 positions match TRBD2. This CDR3 contains 15 residues. Germline V CDR1 and CDR2: MDHEN, SYDVKM. The V and J ends lost 2 bases and 7 bases, in that order; junction bases with no gene match: 8. The CDR3 region is CASSLRGLEGNEQFF. Written as DNA, the CDR3 is TGTGCCAGCAGTTTAAGAGGACTAGAGGGTAATGAGCAGTTCTTC.

This chain uses TRBV5-8 with TRBJ1-2; D is unclear. Germline CDR1 and CDR2: SGHTS and YDEGEE. Trimming cost V 1 base and J 6 bases, with 16 bases left between them. This CDR3 region has 15 residues. Here the CDR3 reads CASSLSYNQAHGYTF. CDR3 DNA: TGTGCCAGCAGCTTGTCCTACAACCAGGCGCATGGCTACACCTTC.

This clone was counted once. This chain joins TRBV28 and TRBJ1-2, with D hard to call. Germline CDR1 MDHEN, CDR2 SYDVKM. The CDR3 is 14 amino acids. V dropped 7 bases and J dropped 6 bases, with 18 bases sitting between them. CDR3 in DNA: TGTGCCAGCACCCTACCGGGTCTACGGCATGGCTACACCTTC. Translation gives CASTLPGLRHGYTF.

The V call is TRBV6-4, the J call TRBJ2-6, with 7 bases fitting TRBD2. Germline lookup yields CDR1 MRHNA and CDR2 SNTAGT. J was trimmed by 0 bases and V by 5 bases; bases with no gene match: 7. The CDR3 is 17 residues long. This chain's CDR3 is CASSTGGTSSGANVLTF. The CDR3 region has the DNA TGTGCCAGCAGTACCGGGGGGACCAGCTCTGGGGCCAACGTCCTGACTTTC.

This chain connects TRBV20-1 to TRBJ2-3, with unresolved D. There are 9 residues in the CDR3. Germline lookup yields CDR1 DFQATT and CDR2 SNEGSKA (reference sequence). Trimming left V 0 bases short and J 8 bases short, with 0 bases between. CDR3 DNA sequence: TGCAGTGCTAGAGATACGCAGTATTTT. It specifies CSARDTQYF.

A note on this clone: The junction and the germline gene differ at one end; a read error may be behind it. The chain recombines TRBV5-5 with TRBJ1-4; no clear D gene. The CDR3 runs 15 residues. Germline V gives CDR1 SGHKS, CDR2 YYEKEE (reference sequence). CDR3 DNA: TGCGCCAGCAGCTTGATAGGCGAACCTAATGAAAAACTGTTTTTT. Translated: CASSLIGEPNEKLFF. The full variable domain, completed using reference TRBV5-5 and TRBJ1-4, is DAGVTQSPTHLIKTRGQQVTLRCSPISGHKSVSWYQQVLGQGPQFIFQYYEKEERGRGNFPDRFSARQFPNYSSELNVNALLLGDSALYLCASSLIGEPNEKLFFGSGTQLSVL.

As DNA, the CDR3 is TGTGCCAGCAGTGCGTCGGGGTCGAGTTTTGGCTACACCTTC. Protein sequence: CASSASGSSFGYTF. The chain uses TRBV6-1 and TRBJ1-2; D is unclear. Trimming took 4 bases from V and 7 from J, leaving 16 bases between them. Germline values: CDR1 MNHNS, CDR2 SASEGT. The CDR3 consists of 14 residues.

The chain employs TRBV6-1 and TRBJ1-1; unclear D gene. The V end was cut by 6 bases, the J end by 4 bases, with 9 bases between. The length of the CDR3 is 12 residues. CDR1 is MNHNS, CDR2 SASEGT, per germline. The CDR3, as DNA: TGTGCCAGCAGCCTTTTAGGCACTGAAGCTTTCTTT. Protein product: CASSLLGTEAFF.

CDR3 amino acids: CASSSTGTGVNEQFF. For the CDR3, the DNA is TGCGCCAGCAGCAGCACCGGGACAGGGGTAAATGAGCAGTTCTTC. The genes are TRBV5-1 and TRBJ2-1; 10 bases are shared with TRBD1. There are 15 residues in the CDR3. V dropped 4 bases and J dropped 7; count of bases not matched to a gene: 8. Germline V gene data show CDR1 as SGHRS and CDR2 as YFSETQ.

V is TRBV6-5 and J is TRBJ2-1; the match to TRBD2 covers 8 bases. The CDR3 has 14 amino acids. V trimming: 9 bases; J trimming: 4 bases; junction bases outside the gene matches: 8. Germline V gene lookup returns CDR1 MNHEY and CDR2 SVGAGI. CDR3 region: CASTGGKRYNEQFF. The CDR3 coding sequence is TGTGCCAGTACGGGAGGGAAGAGATACAATGAGCAGTTCTTC.

The table lists this clone with a count of one. The chain combines TRBV19 with TRBJ2-1; D uncertain. Germline values: CDR1 LNHDA, CDR2 SQIVND (reference sequence). Trimming cost V 6 bases and J 3 bases, with 12 bases left between them. The CDR3 has 14 amino acids. The CDR3 coding sequence is TGTGCCAGTAGCGAATACCGTGACTACAATGAGCAGTTCTTC. Protein product: CASSEYRDYNEQFF.